The 11 T cell receptor beta chains below come from one sample, sequenced in a study of post-analysis software for immune sequencing data. The study's findings and limits: Controls showed lower frequencies than patients for five TRBV segments, and TRBV5-6, TRBV5-1 and TRBV20-1 were among these.

TCR beta cDNA libraries included unique molecular identifiers. TCRdb itself ran the PCR reads through MiXCR, one entry per CDR3 protein. The profile shows around 400,000 distinct CDR3 sequences, less than 40% of them singletons. Their antigens are not known. Sample: blood. The receptors come from a girl aged 2 to 10 with multiple sclerosis.

The count of this clonotype is one. This sequence joins TRBV5-6 and TRBJ2-7; 12 nucleotides match TRBD2. The end of the DNA fits TRBJ2-5 better, so the J call may be wrong. The CDR3 loop spans 17 amino acids. CDR1 is SGHDT and CDR2 is YYEEEE in the germline V gene. The CDR3, as DNA: TGTGCCAGCAGCTTGGGGACTAGCGGGAACATCCCAGAGACCCAGTACTTC. Amino acids: CASSLGTSGNIPETQYF.

This rearrangement joins TRBV7-2 to TRBJ1-6, with D perhaps TRBD1 (6 bases). V lost 3 bases and J lost 2, with 17 bases in between. The CDR3 length is 18 residues. Germline V gives CDR1 SGHTA, CDR2 FQGNSA. CDR3 coding DNA: TGTGCCAGCAGCTTCCCCGGGGGCAGGAGGGCCTATAATTCACCCCTCCACTTT. Protein product: CASSFPGGRRAYNSPLHF.

The chain links TRBV5-1 to TRBJ2-1, with 10 bases matching TRBD1. Germline V gene sequence: CDR1 SGHRS, CDR2 YFSETQ. With 3 bases clipped from V and 3 bases from J, the junction kept 6 bases outside the gene matches. The CDR3 consists of 16 residues. CDR3 residues: CASSSNRDRGYNEQFF. The CDR3 bases are TGCGCCAGCAGCTCTAACCGGGACAGGGGCTACAATGAGCAGTTCTTC.

This clonotype was seen more than once but under ten times. This rearrangement joins TRBV20-1 to TRBJ2-1, with D unclear. This CDR3 is built from 15 residues. Trimming cost V 5 bases and J 4 bases, with 18 bases left between them. Germline V gene lookup returns CDR1 DFQATT and CDR2 SNEGSKA (reference sequence). The CDR3 spells CSAQTPPALYNEQFF. In DNA form, the CDR3 reads TGCAGTGCTCAAACACCTCCAGCGCTTTACAATGAGCAGTTCTTC.

Only a few counts were recorded for this clonotype. The chain has TRBV20-1 and TRBJ2-5, with TRBD2 matching 8 bases. The V segment lost 6 bases and the J segment 11 bases; nucleotides outside the gene matches: 5. CDR3 size: 10 residues. CDR1 and CDR2 from the germline V gene are DFQATT and SNEGSKA (reference sequence). CDR3 amino acids: CSASGGGQYF. CDR3 sequence (DNA): TGCAGTGCAAGTGGCGGGGGGCAGTACTTC.

The chain links TRBV3-1 to TRBJ2-1; 10 nucleotides line up with TRBD2. CDR3 length: 17 residues. Germline V gene data show CDR1 as LGHDT and CDR2 as YNNKEL (reference sequence). J was trimmed by 4 bases and V by 0 bases; bases with no gene match: 6. CDR3 nucleotide sequence: TGTGCCAGCAGCCAAGATTCGGGGACTAGCGTATACAATGAGCAGTTCTTC. It yields the protein CASSQDSGTSVYNEQFF.

V usage is TRBV6-2 or TRBV6-3 and J usage is TRBJ1-2; D unclear. This CDR3 spans 13 amino acids. Trimming took off 0 bases at V and 5 bases at J, with 7 bases between the two ends. The germline CDR1 and CDR2 sequences are MNHEY and SVGEGT. In nucleotides, the CDR3 is TGTGCCAGCAGTTACTCGACCCCTTATGGCTACACCTTC. The encoded protein is CASSYSTPYGYTF.

This clonotype occurred many times. The chain is built from TRBV12-3 or TRBV12-4 and TRBJ1-2, with 7 bases that match TRBD1. Trimming at V came to 2 bases and at J to 0 bases, leaving 3 bases not matched to a gene. The length of the CDR3 is 15 residues. CDR3 region: CASSLLGTANYGYTF. CDR3 bases: TGTGCCAGCAGTTTACTGGGGACAGCTAACTATGGCTACACCTTC.

J is TRBJ2-7 and V is TRBV20-1, with TRBD1 matching over 10 bases. J was trimmed by 10 bases and V by 0 bases; bases with no gene match: 12. The CDR3 sequence is 15 residues long. Germline V gene data show CDR1 as DFQATT and CDR2 as SNEGSKA (reference sequence). CDR3 residues: CSARDRQGAPPTQYF. In nucleotides, the CDR3 is TGCAGTGCTAGAGATAGACAGGGGGCCCCACCGACACAGTACTTC.

The chain employs TRBV6-5 and TRBJ1-2, with D possibly TRBD1 on 6 matching bases. The CDR3 has 15 amino acids. Germline assignment: CDR1 MNHEY and CDR2 SVGAGI. The ends were cut back, 6 bases at V and 5 bases at J, with 19 bases in the middle. In DNA form, the CDR3 reads TGTGCCAGCAGCCCCATCGGACAGCCCTATTATGGCTACACCTTC. Its translation is CASSPIGQPYYGYTF.

In its sample, this clonotype was seen once. This sequence joins TRBV11-2 and TRBJ2-5; D is perhaps TRBD2 (6 bases). CDR1 is SGHAT, CDR2 FQNNGV, per germline. The CDR3 runs to 17 residues. V lost 5 bases, J lost 2 bases, and 21 bases lay in between. CDR3 residues: CASSPSLGGAAQETQYF. The CDR3 DNA sequence: TGTGCCAGCAGCCCGTCCCTCGGAGGGGCTGCGCAAGAGACCCAGTACTTC.